This T cell receptor (beta chain) was obtained from a study of early stage breast cancer tumors. Background on the study: Each sample averaged approximately 9.7-fold read coverage.

The ends were cut back, 8 bases at V and 2 bases at J, with 10 bases in the middle. Per germline, CDR1 MNHEY and CDR2 SMNVEV (reference sequence). The CDR3 consists of 12 residues. Blood replicates held 0.5 ug DNA, tumor or normal breast roughly 1.5 ug, two each. TCRdb keeps only in-frame clones here, not all; method: immunoSEQ multiplex PCR. The sample has about 6,000 clones, around three quarters seen once. Enough DNA from normal breast tissue often took roughly 100-340 mg. The chain recombines TRBV27 with TRBJ2-7; unclear D gene. The receptor was derived from a person aged 65-85 years with breast cancer. The sequenced sample was normal breast tissue next to the tumor. The CDR3 DNA sequence: TGTGCCAGCTTTGGCAGAACCTACGAGCAGTACTTC. Its translation: CASFGRTYEQYF.